One sample yielded the 22 T cell receptor beta chains listed below, sequenced in a study of cytomegalovirus exposure and HLA in healthy donors. The data were produced by immunoSEQ multiplex PCR, yet TCRdb's version contains in-frame clones alone and is incomplete. The sample consists of 300,000 to 450,000 clones, 75% to 90% of them appearing once. The sample was PBMCs. Receptors originate from a woman between 18 and 29 years old in good health and CMV-seronegative.

A word on this clone: Additional DNA sequences in this sample encode the identical CDR3. The CDR3 loop is CASTPTGTGYGYTF. The DNA of the CDR3 is TGCGCCAGCACACCTACAGGGACGGGCTATGGCTACACCTTC. This rearrangement joins TRBV5-1 to TRBJ1-2, with TRBD1 as a possible D gene (6 bases). CDR1 is SGHRS, CDR2 YFSETQ, per germline. V shed 6 bases and J shed 4 bases, with 16 bases lying between them. This CDR3 has 14 residues.

This chain links TRBV5-4 with TRBJ2-4; 13 nucleotides line up with TRBD2. From germline, CDR1 is SGHNT and CDR2 YYREEE (reference sequence). V was clipped by 4 bases and J by 3 bases; unmatched bases: 4. The CDR3 is made up of 16 amino acids. CDR3 sequence: CASSPRTSGSKNIQYF. In nucleotides, the CDR3 is TGTGCCAGCAGCCCTCGGACTAGCGGGAGCAAAAACATTCAGTACTTC.

V usage is TRBV19 and J usage is TRBJ2-3; D gene unclear. The length of the CDR3 is 12 residues. CDR1 LNHDA and CDR2 SQIVND come from the germline V gene (reference sequence). V was shortened by 10 bases and J by 2 bases, with 10 bases between the two germline ends. The CDR3: CATSSDTDTQYF. The CDR3, as DNA: TGTGCCACCTCGAGCGACACAGATACGCAGTATTTT.

The gene calls are TRBV2 and TRBJ2-1, with 13 bases lining up with TRBD2. The J segment lost 7 bases and the V segment lost 7 bases, leaving 13 bases of the junction unmatched. The CDR3 has 17 residues. The germline V gene encodes CDR1 SNHLY and CDR2 FYNNEI. The CDR3 DNA is TGTGCCAGCACTCGACAGGGGGCGGGACTAGCGGGGAATGAGCAGTTCTTC. The encoded protein is CASTRQGAGLAGNEQFF.

This clone came up a few times. The chain links TRBV25-1 to TRBJ2-1; TRBD1 is a possible D gene (5 bases). V lost 0 bases and J lost 5, with 11 bases in between. This CDR3 region has 15 residues. CDR1 MGHDK and CDR2 SYGVNS come from the germline V gene. CDR3 amino acids: CASSEYGASDNEQFF. The DNA for the CDR3 is TGTGCCAGCAGTGAATATGGGGCCTCTGACAATGAGCAGTTCTTC.

V gene TRBV2 combines with J gene TRBJ1-3; the D is unclear. CDR3 length: 16 residues. Looked up from germline, CDR1 is SNHLY and CDR2 is FYNNEI. V was shortened by 2 bases and J by 4 bases, with 15 bases between the two germline ends. The DNA of the CDR3 is TGTGCCAGCAGTGAATTGCCTTTGGTAGCCGGAAACACCATATATTTT. Protein product: CASSELPLVAGNTIYF.

The chain has TRBV28 and TRBJ2-1; 7 nucleotides line up with TRBD2. V dropped 3 bases and J dropped 10; count of bases not matched to a gene: 6. Germline values: CDR1 MDHEN, CDR2 SYDVKM. The CDR3 sequence is 13 residues long. The CDR3 loop reads CASSFGGVREQFF. In DNA form, the CDR3 reads TGTGCCAGCAGTTTTGGGGGGGTCAGGGAGCAGTTCTTC.

V gene TRBV4-1 combines with J gene TRBJ1-3; 10 bases map to TRBD1. The CDR3 has 15 amino acids. Trimming removed 3 bases from V and 2 bases from J; junction bases left unmatched: 1. CDR1 MGHRA and CDR2 YSYEKL come from the germline V gene. The CDR3 DNA follows: TGCGCCAGCAGCCAGGGGACAGGGGCTGGAAACACCATATATTTT. It yields the protein CASSQGTGAGNTIYF.

CDR3 residues: CASSLLGQEVSYEQYF. The CDR3 DNA sequence: TGTGCCAGCAGCTTACTAGGACAGGAGGTCTCCTACGAGCAGTACTTC. V usage is TRBV11-2 and J usage is TRBJ2-7; 7 bases are shared with TRBD1. CDR1 is SGHAT, CDR2 FQNNGV, per germline. The J segment lost 0 bases and the V segment lost 2 bases, leaving 7 bases of the junction unmatched. The CDR3 sequence is 16 residues long.

V gene TRBV11-2 combines with J gene TRBJ1-2; TRBD1 might be the D (6 bases). Trimming took off 3 bases at V and 7 bases at J, with 12 bases between the two ends. CDR3 size: 13 residues. The germline gives CDR1 SGHAT, CDR2 FQNNGV. DNA for the CDR3: TGTGCCAGCAGCTTTACAGGGAAGGGTGGCTACACCTTC. It codes for CASSFTGKGGYTF.

The chain has TRBV18 and TRBJ2-1; TRBD2 agrees at 8 bases. V shed 3 bases and J 7 bases; nucleotides not matched to a gene: 11. This CDR3 has 16 amino acids. Germline V lookup: CDR1 KGHSH, CDR2 LQKENI. CDR3 amino acids: CASSPRGGGRENEQFF. The CDR3 DNA reads as TGTGCCAGCTCACCCCGGGGCGGGGGGCGTGAAAATGAGCAGTTCTTC.

V and J are TRBV6-6 and TRBJ1-5; 7 positions agree with TRBD1. V dropped 5 bases and J dropped 3; count of bases not matched to a gene: 7. The CDR3 contains 15 residues. Germline values: CDR1 MNHNY, CDR2 SVGAGI (reference sequence). The CDR3 bases are TGTGCCAGCAGTGAGGGGGCGGTGGACAATCAGCCCCAGCATTTT. Its translation is CASSEGAVDNQPQHF.

This clone was seen once. The V call is TRBV6-5, the J call TRBJ2-6; perhaps TRBD1 as D (5 bases). The V end was cut by 0 bases, the J end by 4 bases, with 7 bases between. CDR1 is MNHEY and CDR2 is SVGAGI in the germline V gene. The CDR3 spans 15 residues. In nucleotides, the CDR3 is TGTGCCAGCAGTTACTCGAAGGGGGGGGCCAACGTCCTGACTTTC. This translates into CASSYSKGGANVLTF.

The chain is built from TRBV11-2 and TRBJ2-5; TRBD2 agrees at 8 bases. Germline V gene lookup returns CDR1 SGHAT and CDR2 FQNNGV. V trimming: 5 bases; J trimming: 2 bases; junction bases outside the gene matches: 13. The length of the CDR3 is 17 residues. DNA of the CDR3: TGTGCCAGCAGCCCTAAGGTTGGCGGGAGGCATCAAGAGACCCAGTACTTC. Protein product: CASSPKVGGRHQETQYF. Together with reference TRBV11-2 and TRBJ2-5, the CDR3 gives the full variable domain: EAGVAQSPRYKIIEKRQSVAFWCNPISGHATLYWYQQILGQGPKLLIQFQNNGVVDDSQLPKDRFSAERLKGVDSTLKIQPAKLEDSAVYLCASSPKVGGRHQETQYFGPGTRLLVL.

V is TRBV29-1 and J is TRBJ2-3; D perhaps matches TRBD2 (5 bases). V lost 5 bases and J lost 5, with 20 bases in between. Germline V CDR1 and CDR2: SQVTM, ANQGSEA. CDR3 size: 15 residues. The CDR3 sequence: CSVNRDGQVVDTQYF. CDR3 coding DNA: TGCAGCGTTAACCGGGATGGGCAGGTGGTAGATACGCAGTATTTT.

V gene TRBV23-1 combines with J gene TRBJ1-4; 8 positions match TRBD1. TRBV23-1 is an open reading frame, and its role is uncertain. V lost 2 bases to trimming and J lost 5 bases; unmatched junction nucleotides: 7. The CDR3 runs to 16 residues. In nucleotides, the CDR3 is TGCGCCAGCAGTCAACCAGGACAGGGTCAGAATGAAAAACTGTTTTTT. Residues: CASSQPGQGQNEKLFF.

V usage is TRBV28 and J usage is TRBJ1-4; D unclear. The CDR3 runs 15 residues. V was cut by 5 bases and J by 8 bases, with 18 bases left in between. Germline loops: CDR1 MDHEN, CDR2 SYDVKM. The CDR3 reads CASSTRRRRREKLFF. The CDR3 DNA follows: TGTGCCAGCAGTACCAGACGGCGGAGGAGGGAAAAACTGTTTTTT.

V usage is TRBV7-2 and J usage is TRBJ1-3; tentatively, D is TRBD1 (5 bases). This CDR3 has 14 residues. Per germline, CDR1 SGHTA and CDR2 FQGNSA. The ends were cut back, 0 bases at V and 2 bases at J, with 5 bases in the middle. In DNA, the CDR3 is TGTGCCAGCAGCTTAGCGGGGCCTGGAAACACCATATATTTT. Translated, it gives CASSLAGPGNTIYF.

This chain joins TRBV27 and TRBJ2-1; D is unresolved. Trimming took off 6 bases at V and 8 bases at J, with 11 bases between the two ends. This CDR3 is 12 amino acids long. Germline V gene data show CDR1 as MNHEY and CDR2 as SMNVEV (reference sequence). The CDR3 nucleotides are TGTGCCAGCAGGAGTCTTCGGGATGAGCAGTTCTTC. It encodes CASRSLRDEQFF.

Notes on this clone: Other DNA sequences in this sample translate to the same CDR3. The CDR3: CASSYSTGGGEKLFF. The CDR3 DNA is TGTGCCAGCAGTTACTCGACAGGAGGTGGAGAAAAACTGTTTTTT. The rearrangement joins TRBV6-5 to TRBJ1-4; D possibly corresponds to TRBD1 (6 bases). The CDR3 length is 15 residues. Trimming removed 0 bases at V and 8 bases at J, with 13 bases between. The germline CDR1 and CDR2 sequences are MNHEY and SVGAGI.

The rearrangement uses TRBV19 and TRBJ1-2; D uncertain. Germline values: CDR1 LNHDA, CDR2 SQIVND (reference sequence). The CDR3 length is 13 residues. Trimming left V 3 bases short and J 5 bases short, with 10 bases between. This CDR3 is CASSIAGRYGYTF. In nucleotides, the CDR3 is TGTGCCAGTAGTATCGCCGGGAGATATGGCTACACCTTC.

The chain is built from TRBV2 and TRBJ1-1; D gene unclear. CDR3 length equals 13 residues. Trimming shortened V by 2 bases and J by 2 bases, and 6 bases separated the two germline ends. Germline CDR1 and CDR2: SNHLY and FYNNEI. CDR3 in DNA: TGTGCCAGCAGTGAACGTCTTAACACTGAAGCTTTCTTT. It is translated as CASSERLNTEAFF.